This entry is about one TCR beta chain. What it binds is not known. These data come from a study of T cell repertoires in cytomegalovirus infection. Study in general: Recently identified HLA-C-restricted and well-studied HLA-B-restricted CMV epitopes were used. Public TCR beta signature analysis indicated the presence of both CMV infection and matching HLA type. Points from the study as a whole: Summed frequency of public TCR beta families distinguished CMV carriers with the relevant HLA. What dominated the ex vivo response were HLA-C-restricted CMV-specific TCR beta clonotypes.

Germline-derived CDR1 and CDR2 are MNHNY and SVGAGI (reference sequence). The J segment lost 5 bases and the V segment lost 5 bases, leaving 8 bases of the junction unmatched. CDR3 length: 14 residues. One entry per CDR3 protein results from TCRdb running MiXCR on the reads. This sample has under 850,000 distinct CDR3 sequences, with around a third found just once. The source of this sequence is a human donor in good health (CMV status not recorded). Some clones in this sample may be carry-over from other donors' samples. The chain couples TRBV6-6 to TRBJ1-1, with 7 bases aligning to TRBD1. Sequenced material: cultured PBMCs, taken from culture after CMV antigen stimulation. Here the CDR3 DNA reads TGTGCCAGCAGTCCGGGGACAGTCAGAACTGAAGCTTTCTTT. Protein sequence: CASSPGTVRTEAFF.